Presented here are 14 T cell receptor beta chains from one specimen sequenced in a study of sequential checkpoint blockade in melanoma. This table comes from immunoSEQ multiplex PCR, and its TCRdb copy is limited to in-frame clones, with some not included. The top ten clones hold 22% of a sample with roughly 31,000 clones, 75% to 90% of them seen once. Treatment meaning: randomized to nivolumab then ipilimumab (arm A) or the reverse (arm B). This sample comprised CD8+ T cells sorted from blood (inferred from file names), obtained from a patient given nivolumab and ipilimumab in sequence. Source of these receptors: a human donor with melanoma.

The rearrangement joins TRBV11-3 to TRBJ2-7; possible D gene TRBD1, 7 bases. With 5 bases removed from V and 3 bases from J, the gap between germline ends came to 20 bases. CDR1 SGHNT and CDR2 YENEEA come from the germline V gene. There are 16 residues in the CDR3. For the CDR3, the DNA is TGTGCCAGCAGCCCAGGAGGAGGGGGCCGCTACTACGAGCAGTACTTC. Protein product: CASSPGGGGRYYEQYF. The full variable domain, its missing parts supplied by reference TRBV11-3 and TRBJ2-7, is EAGVVQSPRYKIIEKKQPVAFWCNPISGHNTLYWYLQNLGQGPELLIRYENEEAVDDSQLPKDRFSAERLKGVDSTLKIQPAELGDSAVYLCASSPGGGGRYYEQYFGPGTRLTVT.

The rearrangement links TRBV13 to TRBJ2-2; 7 nucleotides agree with TRBD2. V lost 4 bases, J lost 3 bases, and 8 bases stayed unmatched. The CDR3 contains 16 residues. Germline CDR1 reads PRHDT; CDR2 reads FYEKMQ (reference sequence). CDR3 sequence: CASSSRGSGYTGELFF. CDR3 nucleotide sequence: TGTGCCAGCAGCTCTCGCGGGAGTGGGTACACCGGGGAGCTGTTTTTT. Complete variable domain (other parts from reference TRBV13 and TRBJ2-2): AAGVIQSPRHLIKEKRETATLKCYPIPRHDTVYWYQQGPGQDPQFLISFYEKMQSDKGSIPDRFSAQQFSDYHSELNMSSLELGDSALYFCASSSRGSGYTGELFFGEGSRLTVL.

This chain uses TRBV27 with TRBJ1-2; D might be TRBD1 (5 bases). V lost 5 bases, J lost 6 bases, and 10 bases lay in between. CDR3 size: 12 residues. CDR1 MNHEY and CDR2 SMNVEV come from the germline V gene (reference sequence). Here the CDR3 DNA reads TGTGCCAGCAGTAAAAGGGGCGATGGCTACACCTTC. The encoded protein is CASSKRGDGYTF.

This chain links TRBV7-2 with TRBJ1-1; no firm D call. The germline V gene encodes CDR1 SGHTA and CDR2 FQGNSA. The CDR3 is 14 amino acids. V shed 3 bases and J shed 1 base, with 9 bases lying between them. The CDR3 nucleotides are TGTGCCAGCAGCTTCGGAACAGAGAACACTGAAGCTTTCTTT. Amino acid sequence: CASSFGTENTEAFF.

This chain uses TRBV11-2 with TRBJ2-5, with 9 nucleotides matching TRBD2. Trimming took 4 bases from V and 3 from J; bases not matched to a gene: 3. The germline gives CDR1 SGHAT, CDR2 FQNNGV. This CDR3 is 14 amino acids long. The CDR3 bases are TGTGCCAGCAGCTCGAGACTAGCGGAAGAGACCCAGTACTTC. It specifies CASSSRLAEETQYF.

The gene calls are TRBV19 and TRBJ1-2, with 9 bases aligning to TRBD1. Germline assignment: CDR1 LNHDA and CDR2 SQIVND (reference sequence). V shed 5 bases, J shed 2 bases, and the junction held 9 bases outside the gene matches. The CDR3 covers 16 residues. The CDR3 region is CASSARQGDLNYGYTF. CDR3 coding DNA: TGTGCCAGTAGTGCCCGACAGGGGGATTTAAACTATGGCTACACCTTC.

The rearrangement links TRBV6-5 to TRBJ2-7; TRBD1 aligns across 8 bases. Germline V gene data show CDR1 as MNHEY and CDR2 as SVGAGI. This CDR3 has 14 amino acids. The trim removed 5 bases at V and 5 bases at J, leaving 8 bases unmatched. CDR3 protein: CASSQTTGANEQYF. The CDR3 nucleotides are TGTGCCAGCAGTCAAACGACAGGGGCCAACGAGCAGTACTTC.

This chain connects TRBV5-1 to TRBJ2-2, with 9 positions matching TRBD2. Germline CDR1 reads SGHRS; CDR2 reads YFSETQ. Trimming took 0 bases from V and 5 from J; bases not matched to a gene: 5. The CDR3 loop spans 16 amino acids. CDR3 in amino acids: CASSLASGGRTGELFF. The DNA for the CDR3 is TGCGCCAGCAGCTTGGCAAGCGGGGGGAGGACCGGGGAGCTGTTTTTT.

The gene calls are TRBV5-6 and TRBJ2-7; the D is unclear. The CDR3 runs to 12 residues. Germline V gene sequence: CDR1 SGHDT, CDR2 YYEEEE. V was cut by 4 bases and J by 3 bases, with 8 bases left in between. CDR3 sequence: CASSATDYEQYF. The CDR3 bases are TGTGCCAGCAGCGCAACAGACTACGAGCAGTACTTC.

This clone showed up just a few times. The V call is TRBV7-1, the J call TRBJ2-7; the match to TRBD1 covers 7 bases. TRBV7-1 is an ORF for which the function is uncertain. Trimming removed 5 bases from V and 2 bases from J; junction bases left unmatched: 3. The CDR3 loop spans 13 amino acids. The CDR3 DNA follows: TGTGCCAGCAGCGAAGGACAGGCCTACGAGCAGTACTTC. Its protein product is CASSEGQAYEQYF.

The CDR3 protein is CASSLLREQFF. The CDR3 nucleotides read TGTGCCAGCAGCTTATTACGGGAGCAGTTCTTC. The chain links TRBV13 to TRBJ2-1; no clear D. Between the trimmed V and J ends, which lost 2 bases and 10 bases, there was a span of 6 bases. This CDR3 spans 11 amino acids. CDR1 is PRHDT and CDR2 is FYEKMQ in the germline V gene (reference sequence).

This sequence joins TRBV7-9 and TRBJ2-2, with D possibly TRBD2 on 5 matching bases. The CDR3 consists of 14 residues. CDR1 and CDR2 from the germline V gene are SEHNR and FQNEAQ (reference sequence). V was trimmed by 5 bases and J by 6 bases, leaving 13 bases between them. CDR3 DNA sequence: TGTGCCAGCAGCCCTAGGGCCGGGGCCGGGGAGCTGTTTTTT. Protein: CASSPRAGAGELFF.

The chain uses TRBV12-5 and TRBJ2-1; 10 bases fit TRBD2. Germline V CDR1 and CDR2: LGHNT, FRNRAP. The CDR3 is 19 amino acids. V was pared by 3 bases and J by 0 bases, with 11 bases of the junction left unmatched. The CDR3 DNA follows: TGTGCTAGTGGTTTCACGGGTCCTAGCGGGGGATACTCCTACAATGAGCAGTTCTTC. Protein: CASGFTGPSGGYSYNEQFF.

The rearrangement uses TRBV10-2 and TRBJ2-1, with 7 bases aligning to TRBD1. The length of the CDR3 is 13 residues. Germline loops: CDR1 WSHSY, CDR2 SAAADI. The J segment lost 8 bases and the V segment lost 10 bases, leaving 11 bases of the junction unmatched. The CDR3 protein is CATTIGTADEQFF. CDR3 coding DNA: TGCGCCACCACTATTGGGACAGCGGATGAGCAGTTCTTC.